The next 24 T cell receptor beta chains were all read from a single sample in a study of Ad26.COV2.S vaccination and SARS-CoV-2 variants (dated by TCRdb to the early 2020s). Explained via the paper, the treatment or condition label denotes: roughly 20 received Ad26.COV2.S at low or high dose, single or two shots; about 5 received placebo; per-sample allocation not given. Repertoires of vaccine and placebo recipients were sequenced from samples taken on day 63 after the first injection. Libraries came from the immunoSEQ multiplex PCR assay. In its TCRdb copy, this immuneACCESS table keeps in-frame sequences only and misses some clones. Where compared with another copy, unresolved V genes explain less than half of these, and the others have no known cause. The sample yields fewer than 500,000 clones; about nine tenths were counted once. Approximately 12% of the sample comes from the top ten. Sequenced material: peripheral blood, taken in a trial of Ad26.COV2.S vaccine versus placebo. Receptors were obtained from a person aged 18-65 years who received the Ad26.COV2.S COVID-19 vaccine or a placebo.

The chain carries TRBV30 and TRBJ2-7; D is ambiguous. The CDR3 sequence is 14 residues long. The V end lost 0 bases, the J end lost 1 base, and 10 bases lay between the germline ends. Germline V gene lookup returns CDR1 GTSNPN and CDR2 SVGIG (reference sequence). CDR3 loop: CAWSVKAGSYEQYF. In DNA, the CDR3 is TGTGCCTGGAGTGTGAAGGCAGGTTCCTACGAGCAGTACTTC.

This chain links TRBV11-2 with TRBJ1-3, with 10 bases identical to TRBD1. This CDR3 comprises 19 residues. The ends lost 6 bases at V and 2 bases at J; junction bases unmatched: 16. Germline loops: CDR1 SGHAT, CDR2 FQNNGV. The DNA of the CDR3 is TGTGCCAGCAGGCCCATCCGGGACAGGGGACACTCTGCTGGAAACACCATATATTTT. Residues: CASRPIRDRGHSAGNTIYF.

J is TRBJ1-1 and V is TRBV9; perhaps TRBD1 as D (5 bases). The germline gives CDR1 SGDLS, CDR2 YYNGEE. Trimming shortened V by 3 bases and J by 10 bases, and 16 bases separated the two germline ends. The CDR3 is 13 residues long. CDR3 protein: CASSAGGPRGAFF. The CDR3 nucleotides read TGTGCCAGCAGCGCGGGGGGTCCTAGGGGAGCTTTCTTT.

As to this clone: Mismatch with germline at one junction end may stem from a read error. The sample holds other DNA sequences that translate to the same CDR3. This CDR3 is CASTGGRGIGNEQYF. The CDR3 bases are TGTGCCAGCACCGGAGGGAGGGGGATTGGCAACGAGCAGTACTTT. The V call is TRBV14, the J call TRBJ2-7, with a tentative D call TRBD2 (7 bases). CDR3 size: 15 residues. Germline V gene data show CDR1 as SGHDN and CDR2 as FVKESK.

This clone was found a few times. The CDR3 protein is CASSQSLRPGNIGGYTF. The CDR3 DNA sequence: TGTGCCAGCAGCCAATCGTTACGTCCAGGCAACATTGGGGGCTACACCTTC. The chain couples TRBV4-2 to TRBJ1-2; D ambiguous. The CDR3 is made up of 17 amino acids. Germline CDR1 and CDR2: LGHNA and YNFKEQ. The V and J ends lost 2 bases and 8 bases respectively, with 24 bases between them.

This chain uses TRBV27 with TRBJ1-4; a possible D gene is TRBD1 (5 bases). CDR3 length: 15 amino acids. Germline CDR1 MNHEY, CDR2 SMNVEV (reference sequence). V lost 4 bases and J 7 bases, leaving 16 bases between the germline ends. The CDR3 coding sequence is TGTGCCAGCAGTTCAGAAGGGACCGCTGGTGAAAAACTGTTTTTT. Its translation: CASSSEGTAGEKLFF.

This rearrangement joins TRBV7-9 to TRBJ2-3, with 11 bases matching TRBD1. With V trimmed by 5 bases and J by 6 bases, 19 bases remained unmatched. This CDR3 contains 19 residues. Germline V gene data show CDR1 as SEHNR and CDR2 as FQNEAQ (reference sequence). The CDR3: CASSPDRGQVAGVRDTQYF. The DNA for the CDR3 is TGTGCCAGCAGCCCGGACAGGGGGCAGGTAGCGGGAGTTAGGGATACGCAGTATTTT.

The chain is built from TRBV30 and TRBJ2-5; 10 nucleotides match TRBD2. Germline V gene sequence: CDR1 GTSNPN, CDR2 SVGIG (reference sequence). After removal of 6 bases from V and 4 bases from J, the junction contained 11 bases not matched to a gene. The CDR3 totals 15 residues. Here the CDR3 reads CACIPIAGGGETQYF. The CDR3 DNA follows: TGTGCCTGCATACCGATAGCGGGAGGAGGAGAGACCCAGTACTTC.

This chain links TRBV7-3 with TRBJ2-5, with 8 bases matching TRBD2. The junction had 6 bases not matched to a gene; V was cut back by 2 bases and J by 1 base. CDR3 length equals 16 residues. Looked up from germline, CDR1 is SGHTA and CDR2 is FQGTGA. CDR3: CASSLGVAGTQETQYF. For the CDR3, the DNA is TGTGCCAGCAGCTTAGGGGTAGCGGGAACCCAAGAGACCCAGTACTTC. The full variable domain, rest sourced from reference TRBV7-3 and TRBJ2-5, is GAGVSQTPSNKVTEKGKYVELRCDPISGHTALYWYRQSLGQGPEFLIYFQGTGAADDSGLPNDRFFAVRPEGSVSTLKIQRTERGDSAVYLCASSLGVAGTQETQYFGPGTRLLVL.

V usage is TRBV15 and J usage is TRBJ1-4; no clear D gene. The CDR3 totals 14 residues. Trimming left V 0 bases short and J 5 bases short, with 7 bases between. CDR1 and CDR2 (germline): LNHNV, YYDKDF (reference sequence). The CDR3 DNA reads TGTGCCACCAGCAGAGATCGCGCAAATGAAAAACTGTTTTTT. Translation: CATSRDRANEKLFF. The variable domain in full, completed from reference TRBV15 and TRBJ1-4, reads DAMVIQNPRYQVTQFGKPVTLSCSQTLNHNVMYWYQQKSSQAPKLLFHYYDKDFNNEADTPDNFQSRRPNTSFCFLDIRSPGLGDTAMYLCATSRDRANEKLFFGSGTQLSVL.

This chain uses TRBV29-1 with TRBJ1-2; no clear D gene. Trimming left V 4 bases short and J 8 bases short, with 11 bases between. The CDR3 consists of 11 residues. Germline V gene data show CDR1 as SQVTM and CDR2 as ANQGSEA. CDR3: CSVGSQSGYTF. CDR3 coding DNA: TGCAGCGTTGGTAGCCAGAGCGGCTACACCTTC.

The CDR3 region has the DNA TGTGCCAGCAGCCAAGTTCAGAATTTCCTCTATGGCTACACCTTC. Encoded protein: CASSQVQNFLYGYTF. The chain carries TRBV14 and TRBJ1-2; D ambiguous. Trimming took off 1 base at V and 4 bases at J, with 13 bases between the two ends. The CDR3 sequence is 15 residues long. The germline V gene has CDR1 SGHDN and CDR2 FVKESK.

The J gene is TRBJ1-1, the V gene TRBV7-9; possibly TRBD1 for D (6 bases). Per the germline V gene, CDR1 is SEHNR and CDR2 is FQNEAQ (reference sequence). V was cut by 5 bases and J by 0 bases, with 13 bases left in between. The CDR3 extends over 15 amino acids. CDR3 residues: CASSQQGSMNTEAFF. Written as DNA, the CDR3 is TGTGCCAGCAGCCAACAGGGTTCGATGAACACTGAAGCTTTCTTT.

The genes are TRBV7-3 and TRBJ1-5; a possible D gene is TRBD1 (5 bases). From germline, CDR1 is SGHTA and CDR2 FQGTGA. This CDR3 contains 14 residues. The V end lost 8 bases, the J end lost 4 bases, and 15 bases lay between the germline ends. The CDR3 nucleotides are TGTGCCAGCCCGCCCGGGACGGAGAATCAGCCCCAGCATTTT. Translation: CASPPGTENQPQHF.

The rearrangement uses TRBV6-1 and TRBJ2-1; TRBD2 matches at 9 bases. CDR1 and CDR2 from the germline V gene are MNHNS and SASEGT. Trimming removed 3 bases from V and 1 base from J; junction bases left unmatched: 16. This CDR3 has 20 residues. CDR3 sequence: CASSERVAGDYLVSYNEQFF. The CDR3 bases are TGTGCCAGCAGTGAGAGGGTAGCGGGAGACTATTTGGTGTCCTACAATGAGCAGTTCTTC.

The J gene is TRBJ1-2, the V gene TRBV9; weak D call: TRBD1 (5 bases). Trimming left V 0 bases short and J 2 bases short, with 8 bases between. Germline V gives CDR1 SGDLS, CDR2 YYNGEE. The CDR3 has 14 residues. CDR3 in amino acids: CASSVGWDNYGYTF. In nucleotides, the CDR3 is TGTGCCAGCAGCGTAGGATGGGACAACTATGGCTACACCTTC.

The V call is TRBV11-2, the J call TRBJ2-6; D is unresolved. This CDR3 region has 16 residues. Between the trimmed V and J ends, which lost 1 base and 0 bases, there was a span of 7 bases. The V gene's germline CDR1 is SGHAT and CDR2 FQNNGV. CDR3 coding DNA: TGTGCCAGCAGCTTAGTTGGCCTCTCTGGGGCCAACGTCCTGACTTTC. Amino acids: CASSLVGLSGANVLTF.

V gene TRBV6-2 or TRBV6-3 combines with J gene TRBJ1-5; D ambiguous. The CDR3 is 11 residues long. Germline V gene data show CDR1 as MNHEY and CDR2 as SVGEGT. Trimming took 6 bases from V and 11 from J, leaving 11 bases between them. CDR3 in amino acids: CASSFLSTQHF. CDR3 in DNA: TGTGCCAGCAGCTTCCTCTCCACCCAGCATTTT.

The rearrangement links TRBV7-6 to TRBJ2-1; D is unresolved. The CDR3 runs to 16 residues. V was clipped by 2 bases and J by 2 bases, with 13 bases between them. Germline CDR1 reads SGHVS; CDR2 reads FNYEAQ. CDR3 amino acids: CASSLQVGGAYNEQFF. The CDR3 DNA is TGTGCCAGCAGCTTACAAGTGGGCGGAGCCTACAATGAGCAGTTCTTC.

The rearrangement joins TRBV7-2 to TRBJ2-1; D is unclear. Germline-derived CDR1 and CDR2 are SGHTA and FQGNSA. The ends were cut back, 5 bases at V and 2 bases at J, with 7 bases in the middle. The CDR3 contains 13 residues. The CDR3 loop reads CASSPRPYNEQFF. The CDR3 nucleotides are TGTGCCAGCAGCCCCCGGCCCTACAATGAGCAGTTCTTC.

This chain links TRBV25-1 with TRBJ2-7; D is unclear. Trimming took 6 bases from V and 0 from J, leaving 3 bases between them. The CDR3 length is 11 residues. CDR1 is MGHDK, CDR2 SYGVNS, per germline. In DNA, the CDR3 is TGTGCCAGCAGAAGCTCCTACGAGCAGTACTTC. Translating gives CASRSSYEQYF.

The chain uses TRBV27 and TRBJ2-1; either TRBD1 or TRBD2 may supply D (6 bases each). The CDR3 loop spans 15 amino acids. Between the trimmed V and J ends, which lost 2 bases and 1 base, there was a span of 9 bases. The germline CDR1 and CDR2 sequences are MNHEY and SMNVEV (reference sequence). The CDR3 coding sequence is TGTGCCAGCAGTTTAGAGGGGGGATCCTACAATGAGCAGTTCTTC. Encoded protein: CASSLEGGSYNEQFF.

V and J are TRBV5-4 and TRBJ1-4, with a possible D match to TRBD1 (5 bases). V was shortened by 0 bases and J by 7 bases, with 7 bases between the two germline ends. The CDR3 runs to 13 residues. Per germline, CDR1 SGHNT and CDR2 YYREEE (reference sequence). The CDR3 region has the DNA TGTGCCAGCAGCTTGGGGGGGGGTGAAAAACTGTTTTTT. It specifies CASSLGGGEKLFF.

The chain carries TRBV3-1 (or the pseudogene TRBV3-2) and TRBJ2-5; D gene ambiguous. The CDR3 sequence is 11 residues long. Per the germline V gene, CDR1 is LGHDT and CDR2 is YNNKEL (reference sequence). V was trimmed by 4 bases and J by 5 bases, leaving 5 bases between them. This chain's CDR3 is CASSLGETQYF. CDR3 DNA sequence: TGTGCCAGCAGCCTTGGGGAGACCCAGTACTTC.